The 25 T cell receptor beta chains reported below all come from one sample, sequenced in a study of blood T cells in healthy people across ages. Next came a second PCR, run for about 7 to 12 cycles, which used a sample-barcoded 5' primer along with a J-beta primer mix. TCRdb reanalysed the 5' RACE reads using MiXCR and keeps one entry per CDR3 protein. Seen here are some 1.5 million distinct CDR3 sequences, roughly 30% observed once, and the top ten hold 7% to 9%. Material: blood. Every receptor here comes from a woman aged 25-40 years in good health.

A note on this clonotype: A read error may account for a junction end that differs from germline. The V and J genes are TRBV2 and TRBJ1-4; D is perhaps TRBD1 (6 bases). The CDR3 length is 17 residues. Germline V CDR1 and CDR2: SNHLY, FYNNEI. The CDR3 is CASGEGIWGAQSEKLFF. CDR3 sequence (DNA): TGTGCCAGCGGTGAGGGGATATGGGGGGCGCAGAGTGAAAAACTGTTTTTT.

This clonotype was seen a handful of times. This chain links TRBV9 with TRBJ2-3, with D possibly matching TRBD1 (6 bases). The CDR3 spans 16 residues. Trimming cost V 4 bases and J 2 bases, with 17 bases left between them. CDR1 and CDR2 from the germline V gene are SGDLS and YYNGEE. CDR3 in amino acids: CASSRDYTGHTDTQYF. In DNA form, the CDR3 reads TGTGCCAGCAGCAGAGACTATACGGGACACACAGATACGCAGTATTTT.

Worth noting for this clonotype: A junction boundary mismatches the germline segment, possibly from a read error. The chain combines TRBV20-1 with TRBJ2-1; 13 nucleotides align to TRBD2. The CDR3 consists of 14 residues. Germline CDR1 is DFQATT and CDR2 is SNEGSKA (reference sequence). The CDR3 coding sequence is TGCAGTGCCCCACTAGCGGGAGGGCCGAATGGGCAGTTCTTC. This encodes CSAPLAGGPNGQFF.

This clonotype was observed a handful of times. V gene TRBV9 combines with J gene TRBJ2-3; either TRBD1 or TRBD2 may supply D (5 bases each). The length of the CDR3 is 14 residues. The ends were cut back, 2 bases at V and 8 bases at J, with 15 bases in the middle. From germline, CDR1 is SGDLS and CDR2 YYNGEE. This CDR3 reads CASSVERGLGTQYF. DNA for the CDR3: TGTGCCAGCAGCGTTGAGAGGGGCCTAGGTACGCAGTATTTT.

This clonotype showed up just once. A much larger clone is a single base away; this may be a read error. CDR3 DNA: TGCAGTGCCCAGAGAGGGGGCGAAAGTGGGGAGCAGTACTTC. It encodes CSAQRGGESGEQYF. The chain links TRBV20-1 to TRBJ2-4, with 7 nucleotides matching TRBD1. CDR3 size: 14 residues. Germline lookup yields CDR1 DFQATT and CDR2 SNEGSKA (reference sequence). V shed 6 bases and J 13 bases; nucleotides not matched to a gene: 18.

The chain links TRBV14 to TRBJ1-2, with D hard to call. Per germline, CDR1 SGHDN and CDR2 FVKESK. The CDR3 runs to 13 residues. Trimming removed 0 bases at V and 4 bases at J, with 6 bases between. The CDR3 here is CASSQDRLYGYTF. The CDR3 DNA is TGTGCCAGCAGCCAAGATCGTCTCTATGGCTACACCTTC.

This clonotype occurred many times. The V call is TRBV7-9, the J call TRBJ1-2; TRBD1 is a possible D gene (6 bases). The CDR3 is 13 residues long. Trimming shortened V by 5 bases and J by 2 bases, and 9 bases separated the two germline ends. The germline V gene encodes CDR1 SEHNR and CDR2 FQNEAQ (reference sequence). CDR3 sequence (DNA): TGTGCCAGCAGCGTCGGACAGAACTATGGCTACACCTTC. It yields the protein CASSVGQNYGYTF.

The gene calls are TRBV2 and TRBJ2-1, with a possible D match to TRBD2 (7 bases). The CDR3 is made up of 15 amino acids. Germline CDR1 and CDR2: SNHLY and FYNNEI. V shed 4 bases and J shed 8 bases, with 18 bases lying between them. Written as DNA, the CDR3 is TGTGCCAGCAGTGGTGAGAGGGGGGGCCTAGATGAGCAGTTCTTC. Translating it yields CASSGERGGLDEQFF.

This clonotype occurred many times. The rearrangement joins TRBV20-1 to TRBJ2-7, with TRBD2 matching over 10 bases. Trimming took 6 bases from V and 0 from J; bases not matched to a gene: 5. Germline V gene data show CDR1 as DFQATT and CDR2 as SNEGSKA (reference sequence). The CDR3 loop spans 14 amino acids. The CDR3 DNA is TGCAGTGCCAGGACTAGCGGTAGCTCCTACGAGCAGTACTTC. Protein product: CSARTSGSSYEQYF.

The chain recombines TRBV27 with TRBJ2-7; the D is unclear. This CDR3 has 11 amino acids. From germline, CDR1 is MNHEY and CDR2 SMNVEV (reference sequence). Trimming left V 7 bases short and J 4 bases short, with 8 bases between. The CDR3 region has the DNA TGTGCCAGCATGTCACTTTACGAGCAGTACTTC. As protein: CASMSLYEQYF.

V usage is TRBV5-1 and J usage is TRBJ1-1, with TRBD1 identical over 7 bases. V shed 3 bases, J shed 3 bases, and the junction held 14 bases outside the gene matches. The germline V gene encodes CDR1 SGHRS and CDR2 YFSETQ. This CDR3 has 17 amino acids. The DNA of the CDR3 is TGCGCCAGCAGCTGGAAGGAGGCGACAGGGAGGGACACTGAAGCTTTCTTT. Residues: CASSWKEATGRDTEAFF.

The chain is built from TRBV30 and TRBJ1-5; the D is unclear. Trimming took off 0 bases at V and 2 bases at J, with 5 bases between the two ends. The germline CDR1 and CDR2 sequences are GTSNPN and SVGIG (reference sequence). There are 13 residues in the CDR3. The CDR3 coding sequence is TGTGCCTGGAGTGTAACCGGCAATCAGCCCCAGCATTTT. The encoded protein is CAWSVTGNQPQHF. Drawing the rest from reference TRBV30 and TRBJ1-5, the complete variable domain is SQTIHQWPATLVQPVGSPLSLECTVEGTSNPNLYWYRQAAGRGLQLLFYSVGIGQISSEVPQNLSASRPQDRQFILSSKKLLLSDSGFYLCAWSVTGNQPQHFGDGTRLSIL.

This clonotype was picked up a small number of times. J is TRBJ1-1 and V is TRBV12-3 or TRBV12-4; D gene ambiguous. This CDR3 is 14 amino acids long. V lost 3 bases and J lost 2, with 10 bases in between. The CDR3: CASSLVTINTEAFF. The CDR3 nucleotides are TGTGCCAGCAGTTTGGTCACTATTAACACTGAAGCTTTCTTT.

This clonotype was counted many times. This chain joins TRBV6-5 and TRBJ2-7; 13 bases line up with TRBD2. CDR1 and CDR2 from the germline V gene are MNHEY and SVGAGI. The CDR3 extends over 19 amino acids. Trimming at V came to 1 base and at J to 2 bases, leaving 11 bases not matched to a gene. CDR3 region: CASSYWGTSGGAVAYEQYF. CDR3 DNA sequence: TGTGCCAGCAGTTACTGGGGCACTAGCGGGGGGGCGGTAGCCTACGAGCAGTACTTC.

V gene TRBV2 combines with J gene TRBJ1-4; D gene uncertain. The length of the CDR3 is 14 residues. Germline V CDR1 and CDR2: SNHLY, FYNNEI. Trimming shortened V by 6 bases and J by 5 bases, and 13 bases separated the two germline ends. CDR3 region: CASRDREGNEKLFF. CDR3 sequence (DNA): TGTGCCAGCAGAGATCGGGAGGGCAATGAAAAACTGTTTTTT.

This clonotype was observed many times. V gene TRBV5-1 combines with J gene TRBJ2-5; D may be TRBD2 (5 bases). The CDR3 length is 17 residues. V lost 0 bases and J 2 bases, leaving 17 bases between the germline ends. The germline V gene has CDR1 SGHRS and CDR2 YFSETQ. CDR3 in amino acids: CASSLDRASRGQETQYF. The DNA for the CDR3 is TGCGCCAGCAGCTTGGACCGGGCCTCCAGAGGGCAAGAGACCCAGTACTTC.

The chain carries TRBV5-6 and TRBJ2-5, with 9 bases lining up with TRBD2. There are 15 residues in the CDR3. Trimming took 0 bases from V and 5 from J; bases not matched to a gene: 5. The germline V gene encodes CDR1 SGHDT and CDR2 YYEEEE. The CDR3 here is CASSLGGGAAETQYF. In DNA, the CDR3 is TGTGCCAGCAGCTTGGGCGGGGGGGCGGCGGAGACCCAGTACTTC.

The chain joins TRBV9 to TRBJ2-3; D is uncertain. The germline V gene has CDR1 SGDLS and CDR2 YYNGEE. Trimming took 3 bases from V and 2 from J, leaving 16 bases between them. The CDR3 sequence is 16 residues long. This CDR3 is CASSGEDEEPTDTQYF. For the CDR3, the DNA is TGTGCCAGCAGCGGTGAGGACGAAGAGCCCACAGATACGCAGTATTTT.

At least ten counts were recorded for this clonotype. The chain employs TRBV29-1 and TRBJ2-5; 9 bases line up with TRBD2. Germline lookup yields CDR1 SQVTM and CDR2 ANQGSEA. The length of the CDR3 is 13 residues. V gave up 7 bases and J gave up 5 bases; unmatched junction bases: 8. The CDR3 sequence is CSAIAGASETQYF. CDR3 DNA: TGCAGCGCCATAGCGGGGGCATCGGAGACCCAGTACTTC.

This clonotype was seen more than once but under ten times. The chain combines TRBV20-1 with TRBJ2-1; D uncertain. This CDR3 has 15 residues. The V gene's germline CDR1 is DFQATT and CDR2 SNEGSKA (reference sequence). V lost 7 bases to trimming and J lost 0 bases, with 16 bases between them. The CDR3 sequence: CSVPPLVGSYNEQFF. Here the CDR3 DNA reads TGCAGTGTCCCACCACTGGTCGGCTCCTACAATGAGCAGTTCTTC.

This clonotype was seen more than once but under ten times. The chain employs TRBV20-1 and TRBJ1-1; D remains unclear. This CDR3 has 15 amino acids. CDR1 is DFQATT and CDR2 is SNEGSKA in the germline V gene (reference sequence). Trimming removed 1 base from V and 0 bases from J, with 12 bases in between. The CDR3 sequence is CSARGFAAVNTEAFF. The CDR3 nucleotides are TGCAGTGCTAGAGGGTTTGCGGCAGTGAACACTGAAGCTTTCTTT.

This clonotype has ten or more counts. This chain connects TRBV29-1 to TRBJ1-2; D gene unclear. The CDR3 totals 14 residues. The V end lost 4 bases, the J end lost 8 bases, and 20 bases lay between the germline ends. Germline V lookup: CDR1 SQVTM, CDR2 ANQGSEA. For the CDR3, the DNA is TGCAGCGTTGGCTCTTTCGCGGCGGCCGTGGGCTACACCTTC. It specifies CSVGSFAAAVGYTF.

This sequence joins TRBV30 and TRBJ2-7; 10 nucleotides agree with TRBD2. V lost 1 base and J lost 2; bases outside the gene matches: 17. This CDR3 contains 19 residues. Germline V gives CDR1 GTSNPN, CDR2 SVGIG (reference sequence). CDR3: CAWSEGPGGTSEYPYEQYF. The CDR3, as DNA: TGTGCCTGGAGTGAAGGGCCAGGGGGGACTAGCGAGTACCCCTACGAGCAGTACTTC.

The genes are TRBV28 and TRBJ1-2; 9 nucleotides match TRBD1. Trimming at V came to 4 bases and at J to 7 bases, leaving 7 bases not matched to a gene. Germline V gene sequence: CDR1 MDHEN, CDR2 SYDVKM. This CDR3 has 14 residues. This CDR3 is CASSSGTGKSGYTF. CDR3 nucleotides: TGTGCCAGCAGTTCCGGGACAGGGAAAAGTGGCTACACCTTC.

The rearrangement uses TRBV20-1 and TRBJ1-4; D remains ambiguous. The CDR3 covers 13 residues. Germline V gene sequence: CDR1 DFQATT, CDR2 SNEGSKA (reference sequence). V shed 0 bases and J shed 8 bases, with 10 bases lying between them. The CDR3 reads CSAREGSKEKLFF. CDR3 sequence (DNA): TGCAGTGCTAGAGAGGGATCCAAAGAAAAACTGTTTTTT.